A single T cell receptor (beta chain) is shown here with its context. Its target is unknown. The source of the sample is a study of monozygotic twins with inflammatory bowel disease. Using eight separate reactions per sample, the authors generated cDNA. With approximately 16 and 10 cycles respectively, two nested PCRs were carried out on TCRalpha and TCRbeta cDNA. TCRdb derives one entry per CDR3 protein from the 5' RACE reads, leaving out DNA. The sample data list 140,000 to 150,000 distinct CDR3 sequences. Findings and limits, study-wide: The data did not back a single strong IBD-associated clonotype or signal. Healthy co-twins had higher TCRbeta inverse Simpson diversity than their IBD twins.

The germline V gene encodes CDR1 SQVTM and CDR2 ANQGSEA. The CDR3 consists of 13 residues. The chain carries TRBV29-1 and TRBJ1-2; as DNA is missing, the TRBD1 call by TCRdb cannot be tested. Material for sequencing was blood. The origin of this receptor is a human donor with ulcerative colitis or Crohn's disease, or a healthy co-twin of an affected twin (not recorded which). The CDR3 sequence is CSVEGLGDYGYTF.